Below are 6 T cell receptor beta chains sequenced from a single sample in a study of beta chain features in type 1 diabetes. cDNA synthesis used the whole RNA isolate, giving expressed TCRB sequences. The protocol was immunoSEQ multiplex PCR, while the TCRdb copy is restricted to in-frame clones and leaves out a portion. The sample carries 130,000 to 150,000 clones, roughly a tenth recorded once. Material: naive CD4+ T cells from blood. These receptor sequences come from a man aged 18 to 35 in good health.

The chain couples TRBV11-3 to TRBJ1-1; D is unresolved. V was cut by 0 bases and J by 1 base, with 6 bases left in between. Germline V lookup: CDR1 SGHNT, CDR2 YENEEA. There are 14 residues in the CDR3. CDR3 amino acids: CASSLEATNTEAFF. CDR3 in DNA: TGTGCCAGCAGCTTAGAAGCTACGAACACTGAAGCTTTCTTT.

The V and J genes are TRBV7-2 and TRBJ2-5; D might be TRBD2 (6 bases). The closer fit of TRBJ2-7 to the DNA end suggests the J call may be wrong. The CDR3 covers 17 residues. Germline V gene data show CDR1 as SGHTA and CDR2 as FQGNSA. Here the CDR3 DNA reads TGTGCCAGCAGCCTTCCGGGACTCTACCTAAGCTCCTACGAGCAGTACTTC. Translation gives CASSLPGLYLSSYEQYF.

This clone was detected only a few times. J is TRBJ2-5 and V is TRBV19; D gene ambiguous. Germline CDR1 and CDR2: LNHDA and SQIVND (reference sequence). With 5 bases removed from V and 5 bases from J, the gap between germline ends came to 24 bases. This CDR3 has 17 residues. In nucleotides, the CDR3 is TGTGCCAGTAGTGAATATGTTGGGTCCCAGAGGCTGGAGACCCAGTACTTC. Amino acids: CASSEYVGSQRLETQYF.

In its sample, this clone was seen a few times. The rearrangement uses TRBV29-1 and TRBJ1-2; TRBD1 is a possible D gene (6 bases). The CDR3 loop spans 11 amino acids. Germline-derived CDR1 and CDR2 are SQVTM and ANQGSEA. CDR3 bases: TGCAGTGCCGGGACACTTAATGGCTACACCTTC. Its translation: CSAGTLNGYTF. Full variable domain (remainder filled in from reference TRBV29-1 and TRBJ1-2): SAVISQKPSRDICQRGTSLTIQCQVDSQVTMMFWYRQQPGQSLTLIATANQGSEATYESGFVIDKFPISRPNLTFSTLTVSNMSPEDSSIYLCSAGTLNGYTFGSGTRLTVV.

Only a few counts were recorded for this clone. The chain uses TRBV28 and TRBJ2-7; tentatively, D is TRBD1 (5 bases). CDR3 length: 12 amino acids. V lost 6 bases and J lost 2, with 8 bases in between. Germline V gene data show CDR1 as MDHEN and CDR2 as SYDVKM. CDR3 in amino acids: CASRAGPYEQYF. The CDR3 DNA reads TGTGCCAGCAGGGCAGGGCCCTACGAGCAGTACTTC. The variable domain in full, completed from reference TRBV28 and TRBJ2-7, reads DVKVTQSSRYLVKRTGEKVFLECVQDMDHENMFWYRQDPGLGLRLIYFSYDVKMKEKGDIPEGYSVSREKKERFSLILESASTNQTSMYLCASRAGPYEQYFGPGTRLTVT.

This clone was counted only a few times. This chain joins TRBV28 and TRBJ2-7, with 7 bases fitting TRBD1. CDR3 length: 15 residues. V shed 6 bases and J 2 bases; nucleotides not matched to a gene: 10. CDR1 is MDHEN, CDR2 SYDVKM, per germline. The CDR3 DNA sequence: TGTGCCAGCAGGCCGACAGGGCCCGCCGCCTACGAGCAGTACTTC. Protein product: CASRPTGPAAYEQYF.